This is a list of T cell receptor beta chains from one sample in a study of blood T cell repertoires in COVID-19. This table comes from immunoSEQ multiplex PCR, and its TCRdb copy is limited to in-frame clones, with some not included. The data show around 120,000 clones, roughly 87% seen once. Sequenced material: peripheral blood. The receptors derive from a human donor in a cohort sampled during active COVID-19. Both conserved end residues are part of each CDR3. Fields, in order: D gene, V gene, J gene, clone size, CDR3 protein, CDR3 DNA. A D gene is named only where the DNA matches it firmly. Clone size is not always given. Where it is, it says once, few, many or a class for expanded clones.

-	TRBV19	TRBJ2-3	once	CASSNRGSITATDTQYF	TGTGCCAGTAGTAACCGCGGGTCAATAACAGCAACAGATACGCAGTATTTT
TRBD1	TRBV5-1	TRBJ2-2	-	CASSRTGYTGELFF	TGCGCCAGCAGCCGGACAGGCTACACCGGGGAGCTGTTTTTT
TRBD1	TRBV3-1/TRBV3-2	TRBJ1-2	-	CASSQDRGARYFNYGYTF	TGTGCCAGCAGCCAAGACAGGGGGGCGAGGTATTTTAACTATGGCTACACCTTC
TRBD2	TRBV7-2	TRBJ2-7	few	CASSFKAGPYEQYF	TGTGCCAGCAGCTTTAAAGCGGGGCCCTACGAGCAGTACTTC
TRBD1	TRBV12-3/TRBV12-4	TRBJ1-2	-	CASTRQGHGYTF	TGTGCCAGCACCCGACAGGGTCATGGCTACACCTTC
TRBD1	TRBV2	TRBJ2-5	-	CASNGQGYETQYF	TGTGCCAGCAACGGACAGGGGTACGAGACCCAGTACTTC
TRBD1	TRBV6-5	TRBJ1-5	once	CASSPDRGSNQPQHF	TGTGCCAGCAGTCCCGACAGGGGAAGCAATCAGCCCCAGCATTTT
-	TRBV7-9	TRBJ1-1	-	CASSLVAADGTEAFF	TGTGCCAGCAGCTTAGTGGCGGCCGATGGCACTGAAGCTTTCTTT
-	TRBV5-1	TRBJ2-2	-	CASSQAGTGELFF	TGCGCCAGCAGCCAAGCCGGGACCGGGGAGCTGTTTTTT
TRBD1	TRBV11-2	TRBJ2-7	-	CASSTRTGPLSYEQYF	TGTGCCAGCAGCACGAGGACAGGGCCCCTTTCCTACGAGCAGTACTTC
TRBD2	TRBV7-3	TRBJ2-6	-	CASSLIGRGGAGANVLTF	TGTGCCAGCAGCTTAATCGGTAGGGGAGGGGCTGGGGCCAACGTCCTGACTTTC
TRBD1	TRBV30	TRBJ1-1	once	CASPGQLNTEAFF	TGTGCCTCCCCGGGACAGCTAAACACTGAAGCTTTCTTT
TRBD2	TRBV27	TRBJ2-5	-	CASSFGYGGGRAGETQYF	TGTGCCAGCAGTTTTGGGTATGGGGGCGGGAGGGCCGGAGAGACCCAGTACTTC
-	TRBV12-3/TRBV12-4	TRBJ2-1	-	CASSLDNYNEQFF	TGTGCCAGCAGTTTAGACAACTACAATGAGCAGTTCTTC
TRBD2	TRBV5-1	TRBJ2-7	-	CASSLVLAGDHYEQYF	TGCGCCAGCAGCTTGGTACTAGCGGGGGACCACTACGAGCAGTACTTC
-	TRBV27	TRBJ1-1	-	CATLGGTEAFF	TGTGCCACCCTGGGGGGCACTGAAGCTTTCTTT
-	TRBV27	TRBJ2-1	-	CASRTTRGQDNEQFF	TGTGCCAGCAGAACGACCCGGGGTCAGGACAATGAGCAGTTCTTC
-	TRBV24-1	TRBJ1-5	-	CATSDPFSGSNQPQHF	TGTGCCACCAGTGATCCATTTTCAGGGAGCAATCAGCCCCAGCATTTT
-	TRBV3-1/TRBV3-2	TRBJ2-7	-	CASSQTSGTRSYEQYF	TGTGCCAGCAGCCAAACTTCGGGGACACGCTCCTACGAGCAGTACTTC
TRBD2	TRBV6-6	TRBJ2-7	-	CASSYATSGGYEQYF	TGTGCCAGCAGTTACGCCACTAGCGGGGGCTACGAGCAGTACTTC
-	TRBV19	TRBJ2-3	-	CASSIYPPSQARTSTDTQYF	TGTGCCAGTAGTATATATCCTCCCTCCCAGGCGCGGACTAGCACAGATACGCAGTATTTT
-	TRBV20-1	TRBJ1-4	few	CSVTRDEKLFF	TGCAGTGTTACCAGGGATGAAAAACTGTTTTTT
TRBD1	TRBV7-9	TRBJ2-5	-	CASSLRDRVRTQYF	TGTGCCAGCAGCTTACGGGACAGGGTTCGGACCCAGTACTTC
-	TRBV18	TRBJ1-5	-	CASSPEAFANQPQHF	TGTGCCAGCTCACCAGAGGCGTTTGCCAATCAGCCCCAGCATTTT
-	TRBV19	TRBJ1-4	-	CASSSSIGEKLFF	TGTGCCAGTAGTTCCAGCATCGGGGAAAAACTGTTTTTT
-	TRBV5-1	TRBJ1-6	-	CASSPTVARGNSPLHF	TGCGCCAGCAGCCCTACAGTCGCCAGGGGTAATTCACCCCTCCACTTT
-	TRBV7-6	TRBJ1-2	-	CASSFRDTSNYGYTF	TGTGCCAGCAGCTTTAGGGACACCTCTAACTATGGCTACACCTTC
TRBD2	TRBV27	TRBJ2-2	-	CASTPGLAGVIGELFF	TGTGCCAGCACCCCGGGACTAGCGGGAGTTATCGGGGAGCTGTTTTTT
-	TRBV4-2	TRBJ2-7	-	CASSQGPQGTDYEQYF	TGTGCCAGCAGCCAGGGCCCACAGGGGACTGACTACGAGCAGTACTTC
TRBD1	TRBV29-1	TRBJ1-1	-	CSVGEGAAEAFF	TGCAGCGTTGGCGAGGGGGCCGCTGAAGCTTTCTTT
-	TRBV12-3/TRBV12-4	TRBJ2-7	-	CASKARLDYEQYF	TGTGCCAGCAAGGCGAGACTAGACTACGAGCAGTACTTC
TRBD1	TRBV6-5	TRBJ2-7	once	CASSSPRTGVSYEQYF	TGTGCCAGCAGTTCCCCCCGGACAGGGGTGTCCTACGAGCAGTACTTC
-	TRBV27	TRBJ1-6	-	CASSLQGQLYNSPLHF	TGTGCCAGCAGTTTACAAGGACAGTTGTATAATTCACCCCTCCACTTT
TRBD1	TRBV6-4	TRBJ2-2	-	CASSERTGTGELFF	TGTGCCAGCAGTGAACGGACAGGTACCGGGGAGCTGTTTTTT
TRBD2	TRBV7-9	TRBJ2-2	-	CASSLGSPKSGRAGGELFF	TGTGCCAGCAGCTTAGGTTCACCAAAAAGCGGGAGGGCCGGCGGGGAGCTGTTTTTT